This is a list of T cell receptor beta chains from one sample in a study of blood T cell repertoires in COVID-19. The table came from immunoSEQ multiplex PCR; TCRdb's copy has only in-frame clones and leaves some out. Counted here are under 150,000 clones, roughly 83% occurring once; the ten biggest clones make up 2% to 2.5%. Specimen: peripheral blood. The receptor set was obtained from a man aged 25-45 years with acute or convalescent COVID-19. CDR3s include the opening cysteine and the closing phenylalanine or tryptophan. A D gene is named only where the DNA matches it firmly. For some rows the clone size is stated as once, few or many, or as a class when expanded; others skip it.

>.|TRBJ1-5|.|TRBV6-5
CASSYSGQLNQPQHF
TGTGCCAGCAGTTACTCCGGACAGCTCAATCAGCCCCAGCATTTT
>.|TRBJ2-7|.|TRBV5-4
CASSLDGDWIYEQYF
TGTGCCAGCAGCTTGGATGGAGACTGGATCTACGAGCAGTACTTC
>.|TRBJ1-1|.|TRBV29-1
CSAKSGTMNTEAFF
TGCAGCGCTAAATCCGGGACAATGAACACTGAAGCTTTCTTT
>.|TRBJ1-6|.|TRBV6-5
CASSLTGHPNSPLHF
TGTGCCAGCAGTTTGACCGGACACCCGAATTCACCCCTCCACTTT
>TRBD1|TRBJ1-2|once|TRBV5-6
CASRQQGNYGYTF
TGTGCCAGCAGACAACAGGGGAACTATGGCTACACCTTC
>TRBD1|TRBJ1-1|many|TRBV7-2
CASSPKGQGLNTEAFF
TGTGCCAGCAGCCCAAAAGGACAGGGCTTGAACACTGAAGCTTTCTTT
>.|TRBJ2-5|.|TRBV7-9
CASSAWGGRETQYF
TGTGCCAGCAGCGCCTGGGGGGGGCGAGAGACCCAGTACTTC
>TRBD1|TRBJ2-5|.|TRBV19
CASSVTGTFQETQYF
TGTGCCAGTAGTGTGACAGGGACGTTCCAAGAGACCCAGTACTTC
>.|TRBJ2-5|.|TRBV27
CASSSTGLYQETQYF
TGTGCCAGCAGTTCAACCGGACTGTACCAAGAGACCCAGTACTTC
>.|TRBJ2-3|.|TRBV24-1
CAPTWRGLPDTQYF
TGTGCCCCAACTTGGCGGGGGCTGCCAGATACGCAGTATTTT
>TRBD1|TRBJ1-6|few|TRBV11-3
CASSYRDRVSPLHF
TGTGCCAGCAGCTACCGGGACAGGGTTTCACCCCTCCACTTT
>TRBD1|TRBJ1-5|.|TRBV15
CATSTDRGSNQPQHF
TGTGCCACCAGCACCGACAGGGGTAGCAATCAGCCCCAGCATTTT
>.|TRBJ1-6|.|TRBV7-2
CASSLDRVVYNSPLHF
TGTGCCAGCAGCTTGGACAGAGTAGTCTATAATTCACCCCTCCACTTT